The rows below give T cell receptor beta chains drawn from one sample of a study of identical twins. TCRdb re-called the 5' RACE reads with MiXCR, one entry per CDR3 protein. The sample contains about 240,000 distinct CDR3 sequences, under 12% of which appear only once. The material sequenced was memory T cells sorted from blood. The receptors originated from a man aged 45-65 years in good health. Both conserved end residues are part of each CDR3. The D gene is left open where the match is weak.

TRBD2,TRBV9,CASSVGGGPYEQYF
-,TRBV7-2,CASSSKGRDPQNEQFF
-,TRBV4-1,CASSQEPSTDTQYF
TRBD2,TRBV20-1,CSARSPGLAGGSTDTQYF
TRBD1,TRBV6-4,CASTWDRGFSYEQYF
-,TRBV23-1,CASRIQGGETQYF
TRBD1,TRBV30,CAWSLQGQRGYTF
-,TRBV20-1,CSAAGAGEGNTEAFF
-,TRBV5-1,CASTRGTMNTEAFF
-,TRBV11-2,CASSLEGGGGQPQHF
TRBD2,TRBV6-2/TRBV6-3,CASSYSSRGGSRSYEQYF
-,TRBV29-1,CSVGGGTDTQYF
-,TRBV9,CASSVNTVGNTIYF
-,TRBV5-1,CASSFHRVDEQFF
-,TRBV12-3/TRBV12-4,CASSRTRELFF
TRBD1,TRBV2,CASSRRTGVATGELFF
-,TRBV28,CASSSDRLRGYTF
-,TRBV28,CASSLLATGNQPQHF
TRBD2,TRBV5-1,CASSSLGLAVFWEQYF
-,TRBV29-1,CSVALAISDTQYF
TRBD1,TRBV12-3/TRBV12-4,CASSSYRDRGIAGNEQFF
TRBD1,TRBV12-3/TRBV12-4,CASSYRGSYGYTF
-,TRBV28,CASASSGQMNTEAFF
TRBD1,TRBV5-6,CASSAGQPGYTF
-,TRBV7-2,CASSLASRGDGYTF
-,TRBV19,CASSIPGSHEQYF
TRBD2,TRBV11-1,CASSSNILAAGRRTSTDTQYF
-,TRBV5-1,CASSLTGDNSPLHF
TRBD1,TRBV28,CASSFLTGRGNTGELFF
TRBD2,TRBV19,CAASGRQRSDTQYF
TRBD1,TRBV27,CASSPLQTGAVGIQYF
-,TRBV10-2,CASSERGHEQYF
-,TRBV12-3/TRBV12-4,CASSAQGGNTIYF
TRBD2,TRBV24-1,CATSDQTSPPYNEQFF
-,TRBV5-5,CASSLGQRRVFGDYGYTF